Following are 19 T cell receptor beta chains from one sample sequenced in a study of cytomegalovirus exposure and HLA in healthy donors. The primer mix had 60 Vbeta and 13 Jbeta primers. Data came from immunoSEQ multiplex PCR; TCRdb stores just in-frame clones and leaves some out. The sample carries about 110,000 clones, 86% recorded once. The sequenced material came from PBMCs. The receptors were sampled from a man aged 35-49 years in good health and CMV-seronegative.

The chain recombines TRBV5-1 with TRBJ2-5; TRBD2 is a possible D gene (6 bases). The V and J ends lost 3 bases and 3 bases respectively, with 12 bases between them. CDR1 is SGHRS, CDR2 YFSETQ, per germline. The CDR3 length is 14 residues. CDR3 loop: CASSWGDLEETQYF. In DNA, the CDR3 is TGCGCCAGCAGCTGGGGGGACTTGGAAGAGACCCAGTACTTC.

This chain uses TRBV2 with TRBJ1-1; 7 bases fit TRBD1. In germline, CDR1 is SNHLY, CDR2 FYNNEI. V lost 4 bases and J lost 1; bases outside the gene matches: 6. The CDR3 has 15 residues. CDR3 sequence: CASSARGQRNTEAFF. The CDR3 DNA is TGTGCCAGCAGTGCTAGGGGACAGAGGAACACTGAAGCTTTCTTT. Full variable domain (remainder filled in from reference TRBV2 and TRBJ1-1): EPEVTQTPSHQVTQMGQEVILRCVPISNHLYFYWYRQILGQKVEFLVSFYNNEISEKSEIFDDQFSVERPDGSNFTLKIRSTKLEDSAMYFCASSARGQRNTEAFFGQGTRLTVV.

The chain has TRBV28 and TRBJ2-7, with D hard to call. Germline CDR1 and CDR2: MDHEN and SYDVKM. The CDR3 extends over 11 amino acids. V was pared by 7 bases and J by 2 bases, with 6 bases between. The CDR3 DNA sequence: TGTGCCAGCACTTCTCCCTACGAGCAGTACTTC. Amino acid sequence: CASTSPYEQYF. The full variable domain, rest sourced from reference TRBV28 and TRBJ2-7, is DVKVTQSSRYLVKRTGEKVFLECVQDMDHENMFWYRQDPGLGLRLIYFSYDVKMKEKGDIPEGYSVSREKKERFSLILESASTNQTSMYLCASTSPYEQYFGPGTRLTVT.

The DNA for the CDR3 is TGTGCCAGTAGTATTCGGGGTTCGGGTGGCTACACCTTC. Translating it yields CASSIRGSGGYTF. The chain employs TRBV19 and TRBJ1-2; no firm D call. Between the trimmed V and J ends, which lost 3 bases and 7 bases, there was a span of 12 bases. CDR1 LNHDA and CDR2 SQIVND come from the germline V gene (reference sequence). This CDR3 spans 13 amino acids.

The chain uses TRBV6-5 and TRBJ2-2; TRBD2 agrees at 7 bases. The J segment lost 0 bases and the V segment lost 6 bases, leaving 4 bases of the junction unmatched. Germline V gives CDR1 MNHEY, CDR2 SVGAGI. This CDR3 is built from 15 residues. The CDR3 sequence: CASRGLAANTGELFF. The CDR3 nucleotides read TGTGCCAGCAGAGGCCTAGCGGCGAACACCGGGGAGCTGTTTTTT.

The chain recombines TRBV6-1 with TRBJ2-7; a weak D match, TRBD1 (5 bases). V was clipped by 5 bases and J by 3 bases, with 8 bases between them. The CDR3 has 12 amino acids. CDR1 MNHNS and CDR2 SASEGT come from the germline V gene. CDR3 amino acids: CASSSDSYEQYF. The CDR3 DNA is TGTGCCAGCAGTAGCGACAGCTACGAGCAGTACTTC.

The CDR3 protein is CAWSPTNLPGQPQHF. The CDR3 DNA sequence: TGTGCCTGGAGTCCCACCAACCTCCCCGGTCAGCCCCAGCATTTT. V is TRBV30 and J is TRBJ1-5, with unresolved D. The V gene lost 2 bases and the J gene lost 6 bases, with 17 bases spanning the gap. The CDR3 loop spans 15 amino acids. The germline V gene encodes CDR1 GTSNPN and CDR2 SVGIG (reference sequence).

The chain uses TRBV4-1 and TRBJ1-2, with 7 positions matching TRBD1. The CDR3 contains 13 residues. Trimming at V came to 1 base and at J to 10 bases, leaving 6 bases not matched to a gene. Germline CDR1 reads MGHRA; CDR2 reads YSYEKL. The CDR3 nucleotides read TGCGCCAGCAGCCAAGCCGGGACAGCAGCCTACACCTTC. Its protein product is CASSQAGTAAYTF.

This sequence joins TRBV5-1 and TRBJ2-1; a weak D match, TRBD1 (6 bases). CDR3 size: 14 residues. Germline-derived CDR1 and CDR2 are SGHRS and YFSETQ. Trimming shortened V by 4 bases and J by 8 bases, and 16 bases separated the two germline ends. CDR3 sequence (DNA): TGCGCCAGCAGCCTAGGACAGTATTTAGATGAGCAGTTCTTC. Amino acids: CASSLGQYLDEQFF.

The CDR3 DNA follows: TGTGCCAGCAGTGCGGACAGGGCGAGCAATCAGCCCCAGCATTTT. It encodes CASSADRASNQPQHF. The chain employs TRBV7-9 and TRBJ1-5; 8 nucleotides agree with TRBD1. The germline V gene has CDR1 SEHNR and CDR2 FQNEAQ (reference sequence). V was pared by 6 bases and J by 1 base, with 5 bases of the junction left unmatched. The CDR3 length is 15 residues.

As DNA, the CDR3 is TGTGCCAGCTCCCTAGCGTCGTACAATGAGCAGTTCTTC. Its protein is CASSLASYNEQFF. This rearrangement joins TRBV6-5 to TRBJ2-1, with D possibly being TRBD2 (6 bases). The V gene lost 8 bases and the J gene lost 4 bases, with 12 bases spanning the gap. Germline V gives CDR1 MNHEY, CDR2 SVGAGI. CDR3 size: 13 residues.

The rearrangement links TRBV19 to TRBJ1-2; maybe TRBD1 (6 bases). Germline V gene lookup returns CDR1 LNHDA and CDR2 SQIVND (reference sequence). V shed 4 bases and J shed 4 bases, with 13 bases lying between them. The CDR3 has 14 amino acids. DNA of the CDR3: TGTGCCAGTAGTACGAGACAGGCGGGCTATGGCTACACCTTC. Its protein is CASSTRQAGYGYTF.

The table lists this clone with a count of one. This chain links TRBV21-1 with TRBJ1-1. TRBV21-1 corresponds to a pseudogene. The length of the CDR3 is 13 residues. CDR3 region: CASSSQRGKEAFF. The CDR3 DNA is TGTGCCAGCAGCTCCCAACGGGGGAAGGAAGCTTTCTTT.

The chain uses TRBV5-5 and TRBJ1-6, with D hard to call. Germline assignment: CDR1 SGHKS and CDR2 YYEKEE (reference sequence). The V gene lost 2 bases and the J gene lost 0 bases, with 6 bases spanning the gap. The CDR3 contains 15 residues. CDR3 in amino acids: CASSLSSSYNSPLHF. DNA of the CDR3: TGTGCCAGCAGCTTATCGAGCTCCTATAATTCACCCCTCCACTTT.

The chain is built from TRBV7-7 and TRBJ2-3; TRBD1 agrees at 8 bases. The trim removed 2 bases at V and 0 bases at J, leaving 7 bases unmatched. The CDR3 runs 17 residues. Germline V gene sequence: CDR1 SSHAT, CDR2 FNYEAQ (reference sequence). CDR3 region: CASSLNPRGRSTDTQYF. In nucleotides, the CDR3 is TGTGCCAGCAGCTTAAACCCCAGGGGGCGCAGCACAGATACGCAGTATTTT.

This clone was recorded only once. The rearrangement links TRBV5-1 to TRBJ2-2; D unclear. V dropped 0 bases and J dropped 3 bases, with 6 bases sitting between them. Germline V CDR1 and CDR2: SGHRS, YFSETQ. The CDR3 spans 14 residues. CDR3 protein: CASSLASDTGELFF. CDR3 nucleotides: TGCGCCAGCAGCTTGGCATCAGACACCGGGGAGCTGTTTTTT.

The genes are TRBV6-5 and TRBJ1-2; possible D gene TRBD1, 5 bases. Trimming took 6 bases from V and 8 from J, leaving 16 bases between them. The CDR3 has 13 amino acids. Germline CDR1 MNHEY, CDR2 SVGAGI. CDR3 amino acids: CASSRDSTKGYTF. The CDR3 coding sequence is TGTGCCAGCAGCAGGGATTCTACGAAGGGCTACACCTTC.

The rearrangement uses TRBV19 and TRBJ1-2; D is possibly TRBD1 (5 bases). Trimming pared 4 bases from V and 0 bases from J, leaving 9 bases between. The CDR3 is made up of 14 amino acids. Germline-derived CDR1 and CDR2 are LNHDA and SQIVND (reference sequence). The CDR3 sequence is CASSTGQSNYGYTF. The CDR3 coding sequence is TGTGCCAGTAGTACAGGACAATCTAACTATGGCTACACCTTC.

The J gene is TRBJ1-5, the V gene TRBV2, with 7 bases fitting TRBD1. From germline, CDR1 is SNHLY and CDR2 FYNNEI. Trimming took 7 bases from V and 2 from J; bases not matched to a gene: 8. This CDR3 is 15 amino acids long. CDR3 nucleotide sequence: TGTGCCAGCACTCCAGGGGGTCCGGGCAATCAGCCCCAGCATTTT. It codes for CASTPGGPGNQPQHF.